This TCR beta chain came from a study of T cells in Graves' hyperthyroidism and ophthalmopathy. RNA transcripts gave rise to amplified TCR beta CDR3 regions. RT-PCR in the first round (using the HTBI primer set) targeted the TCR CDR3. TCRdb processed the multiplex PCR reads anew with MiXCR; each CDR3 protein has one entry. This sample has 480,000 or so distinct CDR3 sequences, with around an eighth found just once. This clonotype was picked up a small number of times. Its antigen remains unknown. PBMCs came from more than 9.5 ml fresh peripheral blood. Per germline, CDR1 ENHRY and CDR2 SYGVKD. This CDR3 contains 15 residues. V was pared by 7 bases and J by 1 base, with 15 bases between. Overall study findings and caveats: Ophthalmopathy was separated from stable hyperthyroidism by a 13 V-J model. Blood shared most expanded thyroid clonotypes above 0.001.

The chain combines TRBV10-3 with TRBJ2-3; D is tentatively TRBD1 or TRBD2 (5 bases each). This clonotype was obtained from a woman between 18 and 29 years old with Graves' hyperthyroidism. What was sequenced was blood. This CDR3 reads CAIMLGPGRTDTQYF. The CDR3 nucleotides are TGTGCCATCATGCTGGGCCCGGGACGCACAGATACGCAGTATTTT.